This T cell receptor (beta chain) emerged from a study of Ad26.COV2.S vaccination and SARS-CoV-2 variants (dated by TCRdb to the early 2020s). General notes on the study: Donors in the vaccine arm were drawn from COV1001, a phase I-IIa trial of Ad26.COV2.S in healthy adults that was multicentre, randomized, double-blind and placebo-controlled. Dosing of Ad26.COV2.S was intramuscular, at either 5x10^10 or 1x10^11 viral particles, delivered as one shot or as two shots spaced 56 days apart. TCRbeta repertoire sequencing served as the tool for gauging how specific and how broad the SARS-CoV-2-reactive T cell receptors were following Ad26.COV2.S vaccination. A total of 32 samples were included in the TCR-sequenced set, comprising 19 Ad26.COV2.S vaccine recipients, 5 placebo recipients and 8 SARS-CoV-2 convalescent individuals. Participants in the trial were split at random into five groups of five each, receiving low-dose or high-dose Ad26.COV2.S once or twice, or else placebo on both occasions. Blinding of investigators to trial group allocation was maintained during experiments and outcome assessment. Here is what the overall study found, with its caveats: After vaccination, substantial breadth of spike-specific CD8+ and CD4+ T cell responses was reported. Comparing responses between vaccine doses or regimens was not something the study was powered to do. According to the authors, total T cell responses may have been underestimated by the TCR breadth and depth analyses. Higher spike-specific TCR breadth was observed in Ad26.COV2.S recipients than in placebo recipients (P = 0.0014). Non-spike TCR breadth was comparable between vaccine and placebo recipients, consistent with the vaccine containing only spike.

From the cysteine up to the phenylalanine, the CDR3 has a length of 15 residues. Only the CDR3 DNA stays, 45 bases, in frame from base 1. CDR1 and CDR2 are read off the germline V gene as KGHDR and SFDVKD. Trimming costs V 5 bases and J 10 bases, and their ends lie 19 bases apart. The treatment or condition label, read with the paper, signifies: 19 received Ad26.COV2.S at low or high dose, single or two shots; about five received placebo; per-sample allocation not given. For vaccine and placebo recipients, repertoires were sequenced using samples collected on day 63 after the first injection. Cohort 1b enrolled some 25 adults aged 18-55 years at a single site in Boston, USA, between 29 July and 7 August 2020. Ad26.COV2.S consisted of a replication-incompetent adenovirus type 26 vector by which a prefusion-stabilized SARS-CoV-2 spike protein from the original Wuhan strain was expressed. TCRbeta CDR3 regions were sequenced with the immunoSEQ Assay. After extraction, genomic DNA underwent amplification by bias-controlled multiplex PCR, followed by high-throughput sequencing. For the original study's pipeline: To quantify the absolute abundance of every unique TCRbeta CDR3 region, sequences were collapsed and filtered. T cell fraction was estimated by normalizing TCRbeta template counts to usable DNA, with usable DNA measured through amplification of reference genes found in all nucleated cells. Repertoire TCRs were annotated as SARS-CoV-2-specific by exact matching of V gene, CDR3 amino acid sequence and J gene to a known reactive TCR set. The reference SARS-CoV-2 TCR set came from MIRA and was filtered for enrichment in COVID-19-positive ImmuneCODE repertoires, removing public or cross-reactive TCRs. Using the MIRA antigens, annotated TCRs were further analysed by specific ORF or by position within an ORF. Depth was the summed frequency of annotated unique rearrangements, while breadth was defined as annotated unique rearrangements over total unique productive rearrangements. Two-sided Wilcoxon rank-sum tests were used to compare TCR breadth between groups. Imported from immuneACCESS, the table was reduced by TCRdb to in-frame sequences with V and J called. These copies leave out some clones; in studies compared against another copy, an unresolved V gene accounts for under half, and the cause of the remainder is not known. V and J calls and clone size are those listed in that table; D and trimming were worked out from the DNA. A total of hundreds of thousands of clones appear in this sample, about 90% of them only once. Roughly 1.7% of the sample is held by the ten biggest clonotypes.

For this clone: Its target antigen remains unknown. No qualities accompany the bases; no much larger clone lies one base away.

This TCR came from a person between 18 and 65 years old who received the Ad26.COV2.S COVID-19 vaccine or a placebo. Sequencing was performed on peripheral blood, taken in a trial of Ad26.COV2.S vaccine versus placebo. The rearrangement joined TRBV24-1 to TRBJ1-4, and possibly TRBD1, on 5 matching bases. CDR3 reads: CATSAGPGRSSKLFF. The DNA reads TGTGCCACCAGTGCCGGGCCGGGACGCTCCTCAAAACTGTTTTTT.